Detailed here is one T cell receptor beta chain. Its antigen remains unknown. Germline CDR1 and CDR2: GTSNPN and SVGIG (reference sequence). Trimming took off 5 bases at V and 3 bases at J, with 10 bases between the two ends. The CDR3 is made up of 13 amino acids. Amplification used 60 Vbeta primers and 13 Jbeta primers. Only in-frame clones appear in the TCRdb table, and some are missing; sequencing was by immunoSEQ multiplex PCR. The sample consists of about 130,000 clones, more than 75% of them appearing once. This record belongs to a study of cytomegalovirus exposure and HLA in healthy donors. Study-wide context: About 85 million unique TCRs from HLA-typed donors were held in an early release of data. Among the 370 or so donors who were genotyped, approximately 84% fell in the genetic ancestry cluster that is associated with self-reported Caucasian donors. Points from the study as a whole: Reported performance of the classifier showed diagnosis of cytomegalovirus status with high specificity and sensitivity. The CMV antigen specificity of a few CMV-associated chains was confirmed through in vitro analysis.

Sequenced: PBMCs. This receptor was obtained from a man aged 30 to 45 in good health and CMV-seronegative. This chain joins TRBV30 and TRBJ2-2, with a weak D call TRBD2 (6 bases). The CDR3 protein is CAWSGVHTGELFF. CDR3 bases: TGTGCCTGGTCGGGAGTCCACACCGGGGAGCTGTTTTTT.